This T cell receptor (beta chain) was obtained from a study of CD8 T cells in Susac syndrome. The study, taken as a whole, reports: Within total CD8+ repertoires, under 20 Susac-specific public clones were found, and within CD8+ TEMRA repertoires, a few.

Details on this clonotype: Its target is not known.

CDR3 size: 15 residues. Germline V gene data show CDR1 as SQVTM and CDR2 as ANQGSEA. The V gene end was trimmed by 5 bases and the J gene end by 8 bases; junction bases not matched to a gene: 17. Reverse transcription of about 0.5 to 1 ug RNA was carried out with random hexamers. One entry per CDR3 protein results from TCRdb running MiXCR on the immunoSEQ multiplex PCR reads. The top ten hold approximately 0.9% of the sample, which has 75,000 to 100,000 distinct CDR3 sequences, 94% seen once. Material: CD8+ T cells from PBMCs. This rearrangement joins TRBV29-1 to TRBJ1-2; 7 bases align to TRBD1. This TCR was sampled from a human donor with Susac syndrome. CDR3 coding DNA: TGCAGCGTTTCCGCCGAAGGGGGCGCCTTTCGGGGCTACACCTTC. Protein product: CSVSAEGGAFRGYTF.